This is a list of T cell receptor beta chains from one sample in a study of cytomegalovirus exposure and HLA in healthy donors. TCRdb's table, derived via immunoSEQ multiplex PCR, lists solely in-frame clones and lacks some. Found here are 84,000 or so clones, approximately 79% of them singletons; the top ten hold around 2.5%. What was sequenced was PBMCs. The receptors come from a man aged 25-45 years in good health and CMV-seronegative. CDR3s include the opening cysteine and the closing phenylalanine or tryptophan. Size is stated for part of the rows, as once, few or many counts, or as a class when the clone is expanded.

NA,TRBV5-1,13,TRBJ1-5,CASSLGGAQPQHF
NA,TRBV5-3,19,TRBJ1-5,CARSLTLSSETGVNQPQHF
NA,TRBV30,16,TRBJ1-4,CAWSLPQGATNEKLFF
NA,TRBV7-2,15,TRBJ1-1,CASRTIGAGDTEAFF
NA,TRBV30,14,TRBJ1-1,CAWRGLGGATEAFF
NA,TRBV27,14,TRBJ1-5,CASSPGRGNQPQHF
NA,TRBV5-4,14,TRBJ2-2,CASSLDRGNGELFF
few,TRBV4-3,14,TRBJ1-2,CASRRQGEGYGYTF
NA,TRBV7-9,15,TRBJ1-1,CASSLALSNFPEAFF
NA,TRBV15,15,TRBJ2-5,CATSRQGNPQETQYF
NA,TRBV30,13,TRBJ1-5,CAWSTGVNQPQHF
NA,TRBV6-5,14,TRBJ2-7,CASSYGGTEAMQYF
NA,TRBV19,14,TRBJ2-2,CATPGGLNTGELFF
NA,TRBV27,15,TRBJ1-6,CASSLSLTVNSPLHF
NA,TRBV6-6,14,TRBJ2-1,CASSQQGQGDEQFF
once,TRBV5-5,16,TRBJ2-2,CASSNTGTALTGELFF
NA,TRBV9,12,TRBJ2-2,CASSVGTGELFF
NA,TRBV15,18,TRBJ2-1,CATSRDLSGTGFHNEQFF
NA,TRBV5-4,13,TRBJ2-3,CASSLQGSDTQYF
few,TRBV6-6,15,TRBJ1-5,CASSYSGGINQPQHF
NA,TRBV7-7,13,TRBJ1-3,CASSSGSGNTIYF
NA,TRBV7-7,14,TRBJ2-7,CASSRWGRADEQYF
NA,TRBV19,15,TRBJ2-7,CASSHPRTGEDEQYF
NA,TRBV7-9,13,TRBJ2-1,CASSRSGGNEQFF
NA,TRBV30,17,TRBJ2-1,CAWSVGVLASSYNEQFF
NA,TRBV5-6,11,TRBJ1-1,CASSLDSEAFF
NA,TRBV7-9,13,TRBJ2-7,CASSFWGPYEQYF
NA,TRBV30,14,TRBJ1-2,CAWNRQGENYGYTF
NA,TRBV10-2,15,TRBJ1-6,CASSDELNYNSPLHF
NA,TRBV4-2,15,TRBJ2-3,CASSQDPSLTEPQYF
NA,TRBV5-1,14,TRBJ1-2,CASSLLGGDYGYTF
NA,TRBV4-1,16,TRBJ2-1,CASSQEVTSGNNEQFF
NA,TRBV19,14,TRBJ1-1,CASSLGHQNTEAFF
NA,TRBV4-2,16,NA,CASSQEISEGSYEQYF
few,TRBV7-9,14,TRBJ1-2,CASSLGTGNYGYTF
NA,TRBV7-3,13,TRBJ1-2,CASSSGQGYGYTF
once,TRBV29-1,12,TRBJ1-1,CSVEGQAEQAFF
once,TRBV19,14,TRBJ2-2,CASNNRGNTGELFF
NA,TRBV19,16,TRBJ2-6,CASSPGVYSGANVLTF
NA,TRBV5-4,15,TRBJ2-1,CASSLAKREYNEQFF
NA,TRBV6-5,14,TRBJ1-2,CASNGRGQGYGYTF
once,TRBV6-5,15,TRBJ2-1,CASTPGLAGYNEQFF
NA,TRBV19,14,TRBJ1-4,CASSTRTGNEKLFF
NA,TRBV27,15,TRBJ1-5,CASSFGSGVDQPQHF
NA,TRBV11-2,19,TRBJ1-4,CASSQRNLRTRATNEKLFF
few,TRBV2,13,TRBJ2-1,CASSWTGVGEQFF
once,TRBV28,15,TRBJ2-5,CASSLVQLTRETQYF
NA,TRBV7-2,16,TRBJ2-5,CASSRIAGASQETQYF
NA,TRBV7-8,16,TRBJ2-3,CASSSRTGALTDTQYF
NA,TRBV5-1,18,TRBJ1-1,CASSLGALRFGRDTEAFF
NA,TRBV25-1,13,TRBJ1-4,CASSDRAGEKLFF
NA,TRBV5-1,15,TRBJ2-7,CASSLKPGGTYEQYF
NA,TRBV4-1,17,TRBJ2-2,CASSQDRGLVNTGELFF
NA,TRBV6-1,15,TRBJ1-5,CASRDREYSNQPQHF
NA,TRBV7-2,16,TRBJ2-1,CASRLKTGVFYNEQFF
few,TRBV2,11,TRBJ1-2,CASSEARGYTF
NA,TRBV28,14,TRBJ1-5,CASSLEVSNQPQHF